This TCR beta chain was sequenced during a study of beta chain features in type 1 diabetes (dated by TCRdb to between 2018 and 2020). In terms of the full investigation: Mean age, gender distribution, total cell number and subset yield were not different between patients and healthy donors. A total of around 110,000,000 sorted cells were examined across all samples, and RNA yield correlated strongly with the number of cells per subset. Whereas all 28 donors provided naive and central memory subsets, regulatory and stem cell-like memory subsets were isolated from just 8 patients and roughly 8 healthy donors. In the study, TCRB repertoires of sorted circulating CD4+ T cell subsets from recently diagnosed type 1 diabetes patients were compared with those of matched healthy donors. What the work shows at the level of the full study, not this receptor alone: Type 1 diabetes patients showed a moderate but significant shortening of TCRB CDR3 length in all four CD4+ subsets. Naive, central memory and regulatory TCRB repertoires appeared to be more similar among patients than among healthy donors. Because cDNA was sequenced instead of genomic DNA, activated cells with high expression could be over-represented, although the groups did not differ in activation or CD3 levels. At VDJ recombination sites, type 1 diabetes patients had fewer insertions and more deleted nucleotides, which implies abnormalities in thymic rearrangement. PCR might favor shorter templates, but patient and control samples were amplified and corrected together, so any skew would affect both groups equally. Because the HLA sub-analyses included only small numbers of individuals, any influence of HLA type on TCRB rearrangement was left unresolved.

For this clone: Its cognate antigen has yet to be identified. No quality values exist for individual bases; no much larger clone is one base distant.

Each donor gave one peripheral blood draw, about 110 mL on average, collected into heparinised tubes. A BD FACSAria II and a panel including CD45RO, CCR7, CD25, CD127, CD95 and CD27 were used to sort naive, central memory, regulatory and stem cell-like memory CD4+ T cells. Purity was above 95% for every sorted population. PBMCs were isolated right away by Lymphoprep density gradient centrifugation and were stained directly, without culture. Samples were stained and sorted in pairs, with one healthy donor and one patient per experiment, so that batch effects were minimized. The V end loses 5 bases and the J end loses 4 bases, and a stretch of 13 bases separates them. CDR1 and CDR2 were assigned from the germline V gene (reference sequence) as SGHNT and YYREEE. From cysteine to phenylalanine, the CDR3 is 14 amino acids long. Kept here is only the CDR3 DNA, which spans 42 bases and is read in frame from base 1.

The entire amount of isolated RNA was reverse transcribed using the High Capacity cDNA Reverse Transcription Kit, so the sequenced TCRB transcripts were expressed ones. Naive, central memory and regulatory T cell samples underwent deep immunoSEQ sequencing, averaging approximately 3.3 million total reads per sample. Sorted cells were lysed in RLT buffer, and RNA was extracted using DNase-treated RNeasy Micro or Mini kits according to cell number. Each cell subset was processed on its own to prevent cross-contamination, while patient and healthy donor samples were processed together. Using the immunoSEQ multiplex PCR, TCRB sequences were amplified from cDNA into 87-bp fragments spanning the CDR3 region. Amplicons were sequenced on the Illumina HiSeq platform. Per the original workflow: PCR bias was computationally corrected using synthetic template baselines, reads within Hamming distance 2 were collapsed, and singletons that could not be merged were discarded. Reads were aligned against IMGT to assign V, D and J genes, CDR3 length and insertions or deletions at six rearrangement sites. Clonotype counts were normalized to sorted cell number within each subset before computing true diversity and Gini coefficients with the tcR R package. Repertoire sharing was quantified using the overlap coefficient calculated on TCRB nucleotide sequences. TCRdb re-hosts the immuneACCESS table, in-frame sequences only. Its copies lack some clones; in the studies checked, an unresolved V gene accounts for under half of them, and the cause for the rest is not known. Clone size and V and J calls were adopted from that table, with D and trimming inferred from the DNA. A total of about 220,000 clones appear in this sample, roughly a tenth of them only once. Jointly, the top ten make up roughly 1.3% of the sample.

The receptor's source is a man between 18 and 29 years old in good health. Sequencing was performed on central memory CD4+ T cells from blood. This chain is built from TRBV5-4 and TRBJ2-1; there is no confident call for the D gene. The bases are TGTGCCAGCAGTTCCGCGGCAGGATACAATGAGCAGTTCTTC. This encodes CASSSAAGYNEQFF.